Sequencing of this T cell receptor (beta chain) was carried out in a study of cytomegalovirus exposure and HLA in healthy donors. Germline lookup yields CDR1 LNHDA and CDR2 SQIVND (reference sequence). The length of the CDR3 is 15 residues. The J segment lost 6 bases and the V segment lost 3 bases, leaving 3 bases of the junction unmatched. Amplification used 60 Vbeta primers and 13 Jbeta primers. This table comes from immunoSEQ multiplex PCR, and its TCRdb copy is limited to in-frame clones, with some not included. The data contain 80,000 to 95,000 clones, roughly 63% of them singletons. This clone occurred a few times.

This receptor was taken from a woman aged 25 to 39 in good health and CMV-seronegative. Sample: PBMCs. This chain uses TRBV19 with TRBJ2-2, with 11 bases fitting TRBD2. CDR3 protein: CASSMLAGGPGELFF. CDR3 nucleotide sequence: TGTGCCAGTAGTATGTTAGCGGGGGGGCCCGGGGAGCTGTTTTTT.